The present T cell receptor (beta chain) was sequenced within a study of blood T cell repertoires in COVID-19. Across the whole study: PBMCs, B-cell-depleted T cells, or T cells provided the cDNA or gDNA that made up the material.

This clone was counted between two and nine times. This CDR3 region has 15 residues. Germline V lookup: CDR1 SGHTA, CDR2 FQGTGA. Germline trimming cut 5 bases from V and 0 bases from J; bases unmatched to any gene: 4. TCRdb keeps only in-frame clones here, not all; method: immunoSEQ multiplex PCR. Of more than 40,000 clones in the sample, around 83% were seen once. V gene TRBV7-3 combines with J gene TRBJ2-3; 8 positions agree with TRBD1. The material sequenced was peripheral blood. The source is a human donor with acute or convalescent COVID-19. The donor label of this sample is uncertain. CDR3: CASSPGTGSTDTQYF. CDR3 DNA sequence: TGTGCCAGCAGCCCCGGGACAGGAAGCACAGATACGCAGTATTTT.